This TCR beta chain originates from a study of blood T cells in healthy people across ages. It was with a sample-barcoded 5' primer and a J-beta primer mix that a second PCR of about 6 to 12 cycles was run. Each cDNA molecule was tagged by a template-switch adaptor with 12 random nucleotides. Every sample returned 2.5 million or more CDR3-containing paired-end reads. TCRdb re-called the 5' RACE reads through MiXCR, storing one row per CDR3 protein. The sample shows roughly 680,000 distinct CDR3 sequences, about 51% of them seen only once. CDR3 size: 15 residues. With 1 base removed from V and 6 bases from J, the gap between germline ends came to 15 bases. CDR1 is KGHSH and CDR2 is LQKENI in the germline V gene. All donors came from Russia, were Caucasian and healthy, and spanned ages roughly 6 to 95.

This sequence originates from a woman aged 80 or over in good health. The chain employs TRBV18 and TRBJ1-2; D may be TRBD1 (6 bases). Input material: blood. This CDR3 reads CASSPLPGAGDGYTF. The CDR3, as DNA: TGTGCCAGCTCACCACTCCCGGGGGCAGGTGATGGCTACACCTTC. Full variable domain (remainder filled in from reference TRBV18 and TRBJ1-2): NAGVMQNPRHLVRRRGQEARLRCSPMKGHSHVYWYRQLPEEGLKFMVYLQKENIIDESGMPKERFSAEFPKEGPSILRIQQVVRGDSAAYFCASSPLPGAGDGYTFGSGTRLTVV.